This TCR beta chain emerged from a study of PD-L1 blockade in urothelial cancer. Across the whole study: Blood was tested 3 weeks (second dose) and 6 weeks into treatment. Median T cell yield from blood was about 150,000.

Patient sample counts ranged from 1 to 8, pretreatment and on-treatment. The table came from immunoSEQ multiplex PCR; TCRdb's copy has only in-frame clones and leaves some out. The sample carries 70,000 or so clones, approximately 81% recorded once. The germline CDR1 and CDR2 sequences are SNHLY and FYNNEI. The CDR3 runs 15 residues. V shed 10 bases and J 8 bases; nucleotides not matched to a gene: 10. V and J are TRBV2 and TRBJ2-4, with 14 bases that match TRBD2. Sequencing was performed on PBMCs, taken around atezolizumab (anti-PD-L1) treatment. The TCR comes from a man aged 70 or older with urothelial cancer. CDR3 DNA: TGTGCCACCGCCGAAGGGACTAGCGGGAGTTACATTCAGTACTTC. Its protein product is CATAEGTSGSYIQYF.